This T cell receptor (beta chain) was identified in a study of CD8 T cells in ankylosing spondylitis. Study findings and constraints: Disease-linked clones were reportedly significantly enriched in matched ankylosing spondylitis synovial fluid. A motif of under 10 highly homologous TCR beta variants was seen as apparently characteristic of ankylosing spondylitis blood. Those disease-linked clones were CD8+; they were also relatively rare in peripheral blood.

TCRdb recomputed calls from the 5' RACE reads with MiXCR, one row per CDR3 protein. The data contain around 890,000 distinct CDR3 sequences, approximately 12% of them seen just once; the ten biggest clones take up approximately 0.5%. This clonotype was seen a few times. Its antigen is not known. This TCR came from a male donor with ankylosing spondylitis. Specimen: blood, either unsorted or a sorted T cell fraction (not recorded which).

The CDR3 protein is CASTLGRPRDTQYF. DNA of the CDR3: TGTGCCAGCACCCTTGGACGGCCCAGGGATACGCAGTATTTT. V gene TRBV12-3 or TRBV12-4 combines with J gene TRBJ2-3, with no clear D. Trimming took 7 bases from V and 6 from J, leaving 17 bases between them. This CDR3 has 14 amino acids.